These 15 T cell receptor beta chains came from one sample sequenced in a study of blood T cells in healthy people across ages. The use of a sample-barcoded 5' primer and a J-beta primer mix characterized a second PCR of roughly 6 to 11 cycles. Each CDR3 protein is one row after TCRdb ran MiXCR on the 5' RACE reads. The sample comprises roughly 500,000 distinct CDR3 sequences, about 26% of which are singletons, and less than 20% rests with the top ten. The specimen was blood. These receptors were obtained from a woman aged 70-85 years in good health.

The chain carries TRBV11-1 and TRBJ2-2; 7 bases align to TRBD1. This CDR3 comprises 15 residues. V gave up 5 bases and J gave up 5 bases; unmatched junction bases: 8. Germline V CDR1 and CDR2: SGHAT, FQDESV (reference sequence). The CDR3 loop reads CASSGQTGKTGELFF. In DNA, the CDR3 is TGTGCCAGCAGCGGACAGACAGGGAAAACCGGGGAGCTGTTTTTT.

This clonotype has just a few counts. The chain uses TRBV12-5 and TRBJ2-1; no clear D. This CDR3 has 15 residues. CDR1 LGHNT and CDR2 FRNRAP come from the germline V gene. The V end was cut by 1 base, the J end by 0 bases, with 7 bases between. In DNA form, the CDR3 reads TGTGCTAGTGGTTTGGACCCGAGCTCCTACAATGAGCAGTTCTTC. This gives the protein CASGLDPSSYNEQFF.

The V call is TRBV24-1, the J call TRBJ2-5; D is ambiguous. Trimming stripped 5 bases from V and 5 bases from J, with 17 bases between. Germline values: CDR1 KGHDR, CDR2 SFDVKD. The CDR3 extends over 15 amino acids. This CDR3 reads CATSAGASPGETQYF. The CDR3 nucleotides are TGTGCCACCAGTGCGGGCGCGTCCCCTGGGGAGACCCAGTACTTC.

The V call is TRBV4-3, the J call TRBJ1-5; the match to TRBD1 covers 10 bases. The CDR3 contains 15 residues. Per germline, CDR1 LGHNA and CDR2 YSLEER. V lost 2 bases, J lost 9 bases, and 7 bases stayed unmatched. This chain's CDR3 is CASSQQTGGSRPQHF. The CDR3, as DNA: TGCGCCAGCAGCCAACAGACAGGGGGCTCGCGGCCCCAGCATTTT.

This clonotype was seen a handful of times. The genes are TRBV6-2 or TRBV6-3 and TRBJ1-1; D unresolved. The CDR3 consists of 14 residues. V was pared by 0 bases and J by 2 bases, with 7 bases between. Per the germline V gene, CDR1 is MNHEY and CDR2 is SVGEGT. In DNA, the CDR3 is TGTGCCAGCAGTTACTCGATACTCAACACTGAAGCTTTCTTT. It yields the protein CASSYSILNTEAFF.

This clonotype was counted at least ten times. The genes are TRBV7-2 and TRBJ2-5; unclear D gene. Trimming removed 2 bases at V and 1 base at J, with 5 bases between. The CDR3 spans 13 residues. Germline V gives CDR1 SGHTA, CDR2 FQGNSA. CDR3 coding DNA: TGTGCCAGCAGCTTAAGGGCCCAAGAGACCCAGTACTTC. This sequence encodes CASSLRAQETQYF.

The chain uses TRBV9 and TRBJ1-6; tentative D call: TRBD1 (5 bases). The CDR3 is 15 amino acids. Trimming shortened V by 3 bases and J by 10 bases, and 17 bases separated the two germline ends. CDR1 and CDR2 (germline): SGDLS, YYNGEE. CDR3 loop: CASSDTGDGVSPLHF. The CDR3 bases are TGTGCCAGCAGCGATACAGGAGACGGGGTATCACCCCTCCACTTT.

V gene TRBV20-1 combines with J gene TRBJ1-6; 8 positions match TRBD1. CDR3 length equals 14 residues. The germline V gene has CDR1 DFQATT and CDR2 SNEGSKA (reference sequence). With 6 bases clipped from V and 7 bases from J, the junction kept 8 bases outside the gene matches. CDR3 in DNA: TGCAGTGCCTGCGGACAGGGAGGCAATTCACCCCTCCACTTT. Its translation: CSACGQGGNSPLHF.

This clonotype has only a few counts. The CDR3 end shows no conserved phenylalanine or tryptophan, and so a read error is likely. This chain uses TRBV20-1 with TRBJ1-1, with 8 bases matching TRBD1. Per germline, CDR1 DFQATT and CDR2 SNEGSKA (reference sequence). The CDR3 is made up of 14 amino acids. The V segment lost 5 bases and the J segment 5 bases; nucleotides outside the gene matches: 10. The CDR3 region is CSAPGQGAFTEAFL. The CDR3 DNA is TGCAGTGCTCCTGGGCAGGGGGCTTTTACTGAAGCTTTCCTT.

V and J are TRBV20-1 and TRBJ2-1; D call uncertain. Trimming took 3 bases from V and 6 from J, leaving 12 bases between them. CDR1 is DFQATT, CDR2 SNEGSKA, per germline (reference sequence). This CDR3 is 13 amino acids long. The CDR3 DNA sequence: TGCAGTGCTAGTGTTACGCTCGGCAATGAGCAGTTCTTC. Translated: CSASVTLGNEQFF.

The sample holds many counts of this clonotype. The V call is TRBV7-2, the J call TRBJ2-7; D gene unclear. With 0 bases removed from V and 3 bases from J, the gap between germline ends came to 9 bases. Germline V CDR1 and CDR2: SGHTA, FQGNSA. This CDR3 has 14 residues. Here the CDR3 reads CASSLAYSNYEQYF. For the CDR3, the DNA is TGTGCCAGCAGCTTAGCTTACAGCAACTACGAGCAGTACTTC.

This clonotype was counted only a few times. The gene calls are TRBV20-1 and TRBJ1-4; 7 bases align to TRBD1. V shed 0 bases and J 8 bases; nucleotides not matched to a gene: 3. Per germline, CDR1 DFQATT and CDR2 SNEGSKA (reference sequence). This CDR3 contains 13 residues. CDR3 residues: CSARETGVEKLFF. CDR3 in DNA: TGCAGTGCTAGAGAAACAGGGGTAGAAAAACTGTTTTTT.

V is TRBV20-1 and J is TRBJ1-1; possibly TRBD1 for D (5 bases). The CDR3 loop spans 14 amino acids. Trimming removed 0 bases from V and 1 base from J, with 9 bases in between. Germline loops: CDR1 DFQATT, CDR2 SNEGSKA (reference sequence). The CDR3: CSARDGAANTEAFF. The CDR3 DNA reads as TGCAGTGCTAGAGATGGGGCGGCGAACACTGAAGCTTTCTTT.

This chain links TRBV5-1 with TRBJ1-1, with TRBD1 as a possible D gene (5 bases). V gave up 0 bases and J gave up 1 base, with 10 bases separating them. CDR1 is SGHRS and CDR2 is YFSETQ in the germline V gene. This CDR3 has 15 residues. This CDR3 reads CASSLGRGGNTEAFF. As DNA, the CDR3 is TGCGCCAGCAGCTTGGGCCGGGGCGGGAACACTGAAGCTTTCTTT.

This clonotype showed up just a few times. This chain joins TRBV20-1 and TRBJ1-2; 7 bases agree with TRBD1. The ends lost 3 bases at V and 6 bases at J; junction bases unmatched: 4. The CDR3 is 12 residues long. In germline, CDR1 is DFQATT, CDR2 SNEGSKA (reference sequence). The CDR3 spells CSASLQGDGYTF. CDR3 bases: TGCAGTGCTAGTCTCCAGGGGGATGGCTACACCTTC.